The sample holds a few counts of the clone carrying this T cell receptor (beta chain). Its antigen remains unidentified. This sample stems from a study of T cells after yellow fever vaccination. The TCR cDNA carried a universal primer site and UMIs from 5'RACE template switching. TCRdb independently ran MiXCR on the 5' RACE reads; one entry per CDR3 protein. The repertoire has 310,000 or so distinct CDR3 sequences, about 6.9% of them found once; the top ten carry over 15%. Study observations and caveats: Among primary-vaccination clones, most reappeared after the booster, at almost 98% for CD4 and about 90% for CD8.

Germline lookup yields CDR1 SGHRS and CDR2 YFSETQ. The CDR3 totals 14 residues. The J segment lost 3 bases and the V segment lost 4 bases, leaving 7 bases of the junction unmatched. The chain carries TRBV5-1 and TRBJ2-7, with 7 bases identical to TRBD1. Sample: PBMCs, taken roughly 46 days after the first yellow fever vaccination. The clonotype was recovered from a man between 18 and 35 years old who received the YFV17D yellow fever vaccine. CDR3 bases: TGCGCCAGCAGCGCCGGGACAGATAACTACGAGCAGTACGTC. This gives the protein CASSAGTDNYEQYV.